The rows below give T cell receptor beta chains drawn from one sample of a study of T cell responses to AZD1222 COVID-19 vaccine. Some clones are missing from TCRdb's copy, which holds only in-frame ones; the method was immunoSEQ multiplex PCR. This sample carries roughly 100,000 clones, around nine tenths of them seen once, and the ten largest clones take approximately 2.9%. Sequencing was performed on peripheral blood, taken on day 0 of AZD1222 vaccination. All receptors derive from an adult in good health. Both conserved end residues are part of each CDR3.

j_call v_call cdr3_length cdr3_aa
TRBJ1-1 TRBV30 13 CACSNDRDTEAFF
TRBJ1-2 TRBV4-1 14 CASSQEQGGYGYTF
TRBJ2-1 TRBV6-2/TRBV6-3 14 CASSVRGSYNEQFF
TRBJ2-5 TRBV2 14 CASSMDSQQETQYF
TRBJ1-1 TRBV5-1 16 CASSPEGQGGSTEAFF
TRBJ2-3 TRBV6-5 15 CASSYTSGGAETQYF
TRBJ2-3 TRBV6-4 16 CASSDGSAGGTDTQYF
TRBJ1-6 TRBV2 12 CARGQINSPLHF
TRBJ2-6 TRBV7-7 17 CASSFSPPSSGANVLTF
TRBJ1-6 TRBV21-1 16 CASSKGRTPNNSPLHF